Listed below are T cell receptor beta chains from one sample, sequenced in a study of radiation and T cells in renal cell carcinoma. Measured with immunoSEQ multiplex PCR; TCRdb has only the in-frame clones, and not every one. The sample lists some 150,000 clones, roughly 90% occurring once. Sample: blood, taken from a patient whose treatment included radiotherapy and nephrectomy. These receptors all come from a woman aged 45 to 65 with renal cell carcinoma. The CDR3 runs from the conserved cysteine through the conserved F or W. The D gene is left open where the match is weak. Clone size appears in some rows only: once, few, many, or a class for an expanded clone.

d_gene,v_gene,j_gene,abundance,CDR3nt,CDR3aa
TRBD1,TRBV19,TRBJ2-7,.,TGTGCCAGTAGTAAAAAGGGCACAGGGGTCCTCCCCGAGCAGTACTTC,CASSKKGTGVLPEQYF
.,TRBV4-3,TRBJ2-7,.,TGCGCCAGCAGCCCTGGACCCTCTCAGGCCTACGAGCAGTACTTC,CASSPGPSQAYEQYF
.,TRBV7-3,TRBJ2-5,.,TGTGCCAGCAGCTTAACTCCGGGGTTGGAGACCCAGTACTTC,CASSLTPGLETQYF
.,TRBV7-2,TRBJ1-1,.,TGTGCCAGCAGCTTGTACCCCACTGAAGCTTTCTTT,CASSLYPTEAFF
.,TRBV28,TRBJ1-1,few,TGTGCCAGCAGGTACAGTGTAGCTTTCTTT,CASRYSVAFF
TRBD1,TRBV7-9,TRBJ2-7,many,TGTGCCAGCAGCTATACAGGGGGCGAGCAGTACTTC,CASSYTGGEQYF
.,TRBV7-2,TRBJ2-7,.,TGTGCCAGCAGCACTAATTCAGGGTACGAGCAGTACTTC,CASSTNSGYEQYF
.,TRBV5-6,TRBJ1-4,.,TGTGCCAGCAGCTTGGAAGGGAGGTATATTGAAAAACTGTTTTTT,CASSLEGRYIEKLFF
TRBD2,TRBV5-1,TRBJ2-1,.,TGCGCCAGCAGCTTGGCCAGCGGGGGGGCCTACAATGAGCAGTTCTTC,CASSLASGGAYNEQFF
TRBD1,TRBV7-2,TRBJ1-4,.,TGTGCCAGCAGCTTGAACAGGGGGCGTGAAAAACTGTTTTTT,CASSLNRGREKLFF
.,TRBV19,TRBJ1-1,.,TGTGCCAGTAGTATATCAGTGAACACTGAAGCTTTCTTT,CASSISVNTEAFF
.,TRBV6-1,TRBJ1-4,.,TGTGCCAGCAGTGAACGTGCTGAGGAAAAACTGTTTTTT,CASSERAEEKLFF
.,TRBV6-1,TRBJ2-2,.,TGTGCCAGCAGTCCTTGGGGACCCGGGGAGCTGTTTTTT,CASSPWGPGELFF
TRBD1,TRBV18,TRBJ1-2,.,TGTGCCAGCTCACCTTTGACAGGGGCAGTTCCTGGCTACACCTTC,CASSPLTGAVPGYTF
.,TRBV19,TRBJ1-2,.,TGTGCCAGTATAAACGTGGGGAAAAACTATGGCTACACCTTC,CASINVGKNYGYTF
.,TRBV5-4,TRBJ1-6,.,TGTGCCAGCAGAGAATTGTGGGGGGTGGATTCACCCCTCCACTTT,CASRELWGVDSPLHF
.,TRBV13,TRBJ2-7,.,TGTGCCAGAAAGTCGGGACGCCCCTACGAGCAGTACTTC,CARKSGRPYEQYF
.,TRBV20-1,TRBJ1-2,.,TGCAGTGCTAGAGGAACCCACGGCTACACCTTC,CSARGTHGYTF
TRBD1,TRBV7-2,TRBJ1-1,.,TGTGCCAGCAGCGTAGACAGGGTTGTAACTGAAGCTTTCTTT,CASSVDRVVTEAFF
TRBD2,TRBV4-3,TRBJ2-7,.,TGCGCCAGCAGCCAGGGCGCCGGGACTAGCCCAGGGGAGCAGTACTTC,CASSQGAGTSPGEQYF
.,TRBV5-4,TRBJ1-1,.,TGTGCCAGCAGCTTCCCACCGACGGTGAACACTGAAGCTTTCTTT,CASSFPPTVNTEAFF
.,TRBV6-5,TRBJ1-5,.,TGTGCCAGCAGTTCGGTAGACACTAATCAGCCCCAGCATTTT,CASSSVDTNQPQHF
.,TRBV6-5,TRBJ2-4,once,TGTGCCAGCAGTTACTCAGGAGAGGGGGACATTCAGTACTTC,CASSYSGEGDIQYF
.,TRBV19,TRBJ2-1,.,TGTGCCAGCCATTCCTCGGCCCCGGGGAGCTACAATGAGCAGTTCTTC,CASHSSAPGSYNEQFF
.,TRBV28,TRBJ2-7,.,TGTGCCAGCAAAGGGTACTACGAGCAGTACTTC,CASKGYYEQYF
.,TRBV5-6,TRBJ1-1,few,TGTGCCAGCAGCTTGGAGCAGACCGTAGGAGCTTTCTTT,CASSLEQTVGAFF
.,TRBV11-2,TRBJ2-7,.,TGTGCCAGCAGCCCCCCGTCTAAATACTACGAGCAGTACTTC,CASSPPSKYYEQYF
TRBD1,TRBV7-9,TRBJ2-7,once,TGTGCCAGCAGCCCGGGACAGGGGTATCACTACGAGCAGTACTTC,CASSPGQGYHYEQYF
.,TRBV7-8,TRBJ2-7,.,TGTGCCAGCAGCTTATATCGGGCAGAAAGTTCCTACGAGCAGTACTTC,CASSLYRAESSYEQYF
.,TRBV6-5,TRBJ1-3,.,TGTGCCAGCAGTTACGGGACCGGAAACACCATATATTTT,CASSYGTGNTIYF
.,TRBV9,TRBJ2-3,few,TGTGCCAGCAGCGTACTCACAGATACGCAGTATTTT,CASSVLTDTQYF
.,TRBV21-1,TRBJ2-1,.,TGTGCCAGCAGCAAAGTAGACCGTTCATTGTATGAGCAGTTCTTC,CASSKVDRSLYEQFF